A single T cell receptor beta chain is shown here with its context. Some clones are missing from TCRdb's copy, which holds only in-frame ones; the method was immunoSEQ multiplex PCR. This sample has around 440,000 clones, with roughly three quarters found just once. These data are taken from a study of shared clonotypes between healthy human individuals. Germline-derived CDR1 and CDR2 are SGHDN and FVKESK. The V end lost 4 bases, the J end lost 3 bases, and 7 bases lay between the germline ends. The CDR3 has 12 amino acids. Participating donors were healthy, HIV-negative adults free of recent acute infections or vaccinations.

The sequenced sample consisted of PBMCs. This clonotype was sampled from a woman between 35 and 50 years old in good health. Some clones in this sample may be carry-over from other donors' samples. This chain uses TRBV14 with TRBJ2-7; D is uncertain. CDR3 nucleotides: TGTGCCAGCAGCCTGACCAGCTACGAGCAGTACTTC. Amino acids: CASSLTSYEQYF.